Below are 13 T cell receptor beta chains sequenced from a single sample in a study of radiotherapy plus CTLA-4 blockade in lung cancer. Only in-frame clones appear in the TCRdb table, and some are missing; sequencing was by immunoSEQ multiplex PCR. The sample consists of tens of thousands of clones, about 88% of them appearing once. Sequenced here: peripheral blood, sampled from a patient treated with radiotherapy plus ipilimumab. All receptors come from a human donor with non-small cell lung cancer whose response to radiotherapy plus ipilimumab could not be evaluated.

This chain joins TRBV7-2 and TRBJ1-1; D is unresolved. Germline CDR1 SGHTA, CDR2 FQGNSA. The CDR3 sequence is 14 residues long. The V end was cut by 1 base, the J end by 0 bases, with 6 bases between. CDR3 sequence: CASSLVTVNTEAFF. CDR3 sequence (DNA): TGTGCCAGCAGCTTAGTTACAGTGAACACTGAAGCTTTCTTT.

The chain recombines TRBV27 with TRBJ1-2; 8 nucleotides match TRBD1. Trimming removed 6 bases from V and 7 bases from J; junction bases left unmatched: 7. In germline, CDR1 is MNHEY, CDR2 SMNVEV (reference sequence). The CDR3 extends over 13 amino acids. The CDR3 is CASSKQGGSGYTF. As DNA, the CDR3 is TGTGCCAGCAGCAAACAGGGGGGCAGTGGCTACACCTTC.

The V gene is TRBV18, the J gene TRBJ2-7; TRBD2 is a possible D gene (5 bases). The CDR3 is 14 amino acids. Trimming removed 4 bases from V and 6 bases from J, with 16 bases in between. In germline, CDR1 is KGHSH, CDR2 LQKENI. CDR3: CASSRHTLEVEQYF. CDR3 coding DNA: TGTGCCAGCTCACGGCATACATTGGAGGTCGAGCAGTACTTC.

This sequence joins TRBV7-9 and TRBJ1-1, with a tentative D call TRBD1 (5 bases). The V gene lost 1 base and the J gene lost 11 bases, with 26 bases spanning the gap. This CDR3 has 17 amino acids. The germline V gene encodes CDR1 SEHNR and CDR2 FQNEAQ (reference sequence). CDR3 loop: CASSLGRGWTEGSYAFF. The CDR3 region has the DNA TGTGCCAGCAGCTTAGGACGGGGGTGGACCGAAGGGTCCTACGCTTTCTTT.

J is TRBJ2-1 and V is TRBV7-3, with 12 bases lining up with TRBD2. This CDR3 is built from 17 residues. The J segment lost 8 bases and the V segment lost 5 bases, leaving 13 bases of the junction unmatched. Germline assignment: CDR1 SGHTA and CDR2 FQGTGA. The CDR3 reads CASSPALAGGELDEQFF. The CDR3 nucleotides are TGTGCCAGCAGCCCCGCCCTAGCGGGAGGGGAGTTAGATGAGCAGTTCTTC.

This clone has only one observation. The chain combines TRBV7-2 with TRBJ2-1; D perhaps matches TRBD2 (5 bases). In germline, CDR1 is SGHTA, CDR2 FQGNSA. The germline V and J ends were trimmed by 4 bases and 7 bases, with 11 bases remaining between them. CDR3 size: 13 residues. The CDR3 here is CASSSLAMNEQFF. In DNA, the CDR3 is TGTGCCAGCAGCTCCCTAGCCATGAATGAGCAGTTCTTC. Looking up the rest from reference TRBV7-2 and TRBJ2-1 gives the full variable domain: GAGVSQSPSNKVTEKGKDVELRCDPISGHTALYWYRQSLGQGLEFLIYFQGNSAPDKSGLPSDRFSAERTGGSVSTLTIQRTQQEDSAVYLCASSSLAMNEQFFGPGTRLTVL.

This clone was seen a handful of times. The chain carries TRBV19 and TRBJ2-1; 9 bases line up with TRBD2. The CDR3 has 14 residues. Germline V gives CDR1 LNHDA, CDR2 SQIVND (reference sequence). V lost 3 bases and J lost 7; bases outside the gene matches: 4. The CDR3 coding sequence is TGTGCCAGTAGTATGAGCGGGAGGTCAAATGAGCAGTTCTTC. It is translated as CASSMSGRSNEQFF.

The rearrangement joins TRBV7-2 to TRBJ2-7; no clear D. V dropped 3 bases and J dropped 3 bases, with 9 bases sitting between them. The CDR3 consists of 13 residues. Germline V gene sequence: CDR1 SGHTA, CDR2 FQGNSA. The CDR3 DNA reads as TGTGCCAGCAGCTTGAACAGAAACTACGAGCAGTACTTC. Protein: CASSLNRNYEQYF.

The chain links TRBV4-2 to TRBJ1-2; 7 bases align to TRBD1. Germline CDR1 is LGHNA and CDR2 is YNFKEQ. The CDR3 extends over 17 amino acids. J was trimmed by 4 bases and V by 0 bases; bases with no gene match: 11. The CDR3, as DNA: TGTGCCAGCAGCCAAGAGTACAGGCAGGGGGTAGGCTATGGCTACACCTTC. It yields the protein CASSQEYRQGVGYGYTF.

The V gene is TRBV7-2, the J gene TRBJ1-1; TRBD1 is a possible D gene (6 bases). The length of the CDR3 is 14 residues. V shed 3 bases and J shed 11 bases, with 19 bases lying between them. Germline V lookup: CDR1 SGHTA, CDR2 FQGNSA. For the CDR3, the DNA is TGTGCCAGCAGCTTGGGGGCGACGAGTTTTAAGGCTTTCTTT. This translates into CASSLGATSFKAFF.

The V gene is TRBV27, the J gene TRBJ1-1; no clear D. Germline CDR1 and CDR2: MNHEY and SMNVEV (reference sequence). Trimming removed 2 bases at V and 1 base at J, with 8 bases between. The CDR3 is 14 residues long. The CDR3 loop reads CASSLEGGNTEAFF. The DNA for the CDR3 is TGTGCCAGCAGTTTAGAGGGAGGGAACACTGAAGCTTTCTTT.

The chain combines TRBV15 with TRBJ1-1, with no clear D. The CDR3 totals 13 residues. Germline assignment: CDR1 LNHNV and CDR2 YYDKDF (reference sequence). Trimming removed 3 bases at V and 4 bases at J, with 9 bases between. The CDR3 reads CATSRSSGTEAFF. The CDR3 coding sequence is TGTGCCACCAGCAGGTCCAGTGGCACTGAAGCTTTCTTT.

This sequence joins TRBV5-6 and TRBJ1-2; 8 positions agree with TRBD1. This CDR3 region has 14 residues. Losses at the gene ends were 3 bases for V and 3 bases for J; bases not matched to a gene: 4. Germline CDR1 is SGHDT and CDR2 is YYEEEE. CDR3 DNA sequence: TGTGCCAGCAGCTACCCGGGACAGGACTATGGCTACACCTTC. As protein: CASSYPGQDYGYTF.